This TCR beta chain was sequenced in a study of blood T cells in healthy people across ages. The germline gives CDR1 MDHEN, CDR2 SYDVKM. The CDR3 spans 13 residues. Study observations and caveats: There was a strong correlation between TCR beta diversity and naive T cell percentage. Leaving the PBMCs unsorted stopped any conclusive comparison of naive versus antigen-experienced cells.

In the case of this clonotype: Its antigen is currently unknown.

Through a sample-barcoded 5' primer and a J-beta primer mix, a second PCR was run for roughly 6 to 11 cycles. One entry per CDR3 protein results from TCRdb running MiXCR on the 5' RACE reads. The sample records about 970,000 distinct CDR3 sequences, roughly 50% being singletons. Whenever a sample was processed, at least 6.5 million PBMCs were isolated. Sequenced: blood. This receptor was taken from a woman aged 55-69 years in good health. The rearrangement joins TRBV28 to TRBJ2-7, with D maybe TRBD1 (6 bases). Near its end, the DNA agrees better with TRBJ2-1, so the J call may be wrong. In nucleotides, the CDR3 is TGTGCCAGCAGACCTCAGGGGATCCACGAGCAGTTCTTC. Translation gives CASRPQGIHEQFF.